This T cell receptor (beta chain) comes out of a study of shared clonotypes between healthy human individuals. Points from the study as a whole: Relative to their counterparts shared across all four donors, non-shared clonotypes exhibited diminished generation probabilities. Large depth notwithstanding, sorted-subset sequencing proved incomplete by rarefaction. An expected dependence of interdonor clonotype sharing on sequencing depth was noted.

Concerning this clone: Its specificity is unknown.

The CDR3 sequence is 16 residues long. The V and J ends lost 4 bases and 2 bases, in that order; junction bases with no gene match: 9. Germline CDR1 reads SGHRS; CDR2 reads YFSETQ. Profiled with immunoSEQ multiplex PCR; TCRdb holds only in-frame clones, not every one. This table has about 2.4 million clones, approximately 93% appearing once. This sequence was found in a man between 18 and 29 years old in good health. Some clones in this sample may be carry-over from other donors' samples. The V and J genes are TRBV5-1 and TRBJ2-1; 7 bases line up with TRBD2. The sequenced sample consisted of naive CD4+ T cells from PBMCs. This sample's subset: CD45RA+ positively selected. CDR3 sequence: CASSRTGTIPYNEQFF. The CDR3, as DNA: TGCGCCAGCAGCAGGACCGGGACTATCCCCTACAATGAGCAGTTCTTC.